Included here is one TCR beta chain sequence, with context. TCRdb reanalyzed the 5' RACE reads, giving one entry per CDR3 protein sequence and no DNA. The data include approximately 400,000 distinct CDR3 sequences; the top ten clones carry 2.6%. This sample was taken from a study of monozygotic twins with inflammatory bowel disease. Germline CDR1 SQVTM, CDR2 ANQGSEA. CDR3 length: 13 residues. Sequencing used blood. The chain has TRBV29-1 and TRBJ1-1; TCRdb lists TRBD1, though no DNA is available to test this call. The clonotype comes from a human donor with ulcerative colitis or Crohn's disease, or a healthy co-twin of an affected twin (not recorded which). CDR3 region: CSVQGGGNTEAFF.